The T cell receptor beta chain under discussion was sequenced for a study of read filtering for tumor transcriptome and immune sequencing. Overall study: Transcriptome libraries were built from DNase-treated RNA. Per sample, TCR-region reads ranged about 3.5 to 11 million by IR-seq, about 85 to 1,400 by RNA-seq. Regarding the study as a whole: IR-seq and RNA-seq agreed better without single-read clonotypes. The sorted CD138-negative fraction was a mixed bone marrow immune population, not purified T cells.

From around 0.4 ug of RNA, a library with molecular barcoded alpha/delta and beta/gamma adaptors was made. MiXCR, run by TCRdb on the reads, gives a single entry per CDR3 protein. The data hold about 58,000 distinct CDR3 sequences, with roughly an eighth observed a single time. With regard to this clonotype: The antigen is not known.

V dropped 0 bases and J dropped 5; count of bases not matched to a gene: 9. CDR1 and CDR2 from the germline V gene are KGHDR and SFDVKD. This CDR3 is 19 amino acids long. The source is a donor at least 40 years old with multiple myeloma. The sample comprised a population of CD138-negative cells sorted from bone marrow. The chain carries TRBV24-1 and TRBJ2-5, with 15 nucleotides matching TRBD2. The CDR3 DNA reads TGTGCCACCAGTGATTTGATCCCGGGACTAGCGGGGGGTGGGGAGACCCAGTACTTC. This sequence encodes CATSDLIPGLAGGGETQYF.